These 22 T cell receptor beta chains share one sample of origin, sequenced in a study of early T cells in non-severe SARS-CoV-2 infection. One entry per CDR3 protein results from TCRdb running MiXCR on the 5' RACE reads. The sample comprises around 89,000 distinct CDR3 sequences, roughly 15% of which are singletons, and 0.58% rests with the top ten. Specimen: whole blood. The receptors come from an adult who was a healthcare worker with PCR-confirmed SARS-CoV-2 infection or an uninfected control (not recorded which).

The chain is built from TRBV28 and TRBJ1-4, with a tentative D call TRBD1 (5 bases). The CDR3 sequence is 17 residues long. Germline CDR1 reads MDHEN; CDR2 reads SYDVKM. Trimming left V 7 bases short and J 0 bases short, with 18 bases between. CDR3 loop: CASNPGTALPTNEKLFF. The CDR3, as DNA: TGTGCCAGCAACCCAGGGACGGCCCTTCCAACTAATGAAAAACTGTTTTTT.

This clonotype came up a few times. An end of the junction differs from the germline gene, which may be a read error. The chain employs TRBV2 and TRBJ2-2; 8 nucleotides agree with TRBD1. The CDR3 has 15 amino acids. Germline CDR1 reads SNHLY; CDR2 reads FYNNEI. The DNA for the CDR3 is TGTGCCAGCAGGGAAGACAGGGGACGAACCGGGGAGCTGTTTTTT. Translated: CASREDRGRTGELFF.

This clonotype occurred many times. The rearrangement uses TRBV29-1 and TRBJ2-1; 9 bases are shared with TRBD2. The CDR3 consists of 14 residues. Trimming took 6 bases from V and 4 from J; bases not matched to a gene: 7. From germline, CDR1 is SQVTM and CDR2 ANQGSEA. CDR3 loop: CSVLRLAGYNEQFF. The CDR3 region has the DNA TGCAGCGTCCTCCGGCTAGCGGGGTACAATGAGCAGTTCTTC.

This clonotype appeared a few times. This chain links TRBV5-4 with TRBJ1-1, with D perhaps matching TRBD1 (5 bases). V lost 0 bases and J 5 bases, leaving 11 bases between the germline ends. The germline gives CDR1 SGHNT, CDR2 YYREEE (reference sequence). The CDR3 consists of 14 residues. CDR3 in amino acids: CASSLVGAQTEAFF. The DNA for the CDR3 is TGTGCCAGCAGCTTGGTCGGGGCGCAGACTGAAGCTTTCTTT.

The chain combines TRBV29-1 with TRBJ1-4; D gene ambiguous. The germline V and J ends were trimmed by 6 bases and 10 bases, with 18 bases remaining between them. This CDR3 has 13 residues. Germline CDR1 SQVTM, CDR2 ANQGSEA. The DNA of the CDR3 is TGCAGCGTGCTTGAGGGCGAAGGCCTAAAACTGTTTTTT. Its protein is CSVLEGEGLKLFF.

This clonotype was counted between two and nine times. The genes are TRBV5-1 and TRBJ1-2; D remains ambiguous. Germline V gives CDR1 SGHRS, CDR2 YFSETQ. The CDR3 loop spans 13 amino acids. V was clipped by 3 bases and J by 4 bases, with 10 bases between them. CDR3 loop: CASSSGLGYGYTF. The CDR3 DNA follows: TGCGCCAGCAGCTCCGGTCTCGGCTATGGCTACACCTTC.

The rearrangement joins TRBV29-1 to TRBJ2-3; 8 bases align to TRBD2. CDR3 size: 15 residues. Trimming removed 4 bases from V and 0 bases from J; junction bases left unmatched: 6. Per the germline V gene, CDR1 is SQVTM and CDR2 is ANQGSEA. The CDR3 sequence: CSVGGGSSSTDTQYF. The DNA for the CDR3 is TGCAGCGTTGGCGGGGGGAGCTCTAGCACAGATACGCAGTATTTT.

This clonotype was seen more than once but under ten times. CDR3 loop: CASGRGTAAGNTIYF. The CDR3 DNA sequence: TGTGCCAGCGGGAGGGGGACAGCGGCTGGAAACACCATATATTTT. The chain couples TRBV5-8 to TRBJ1-3, with 7 bases identical to TRBD1. CDR3 length equals 15 residues. The ends lost 7 bases at V and 2 bases at J; junction bases unmatched: 9. Germline values: CDR1 SGHTS, CDR2 YDEGEE.

This clonotype showed up just a few times. This rearrangement joins TRBV7-3 to TRBJ2-2; TRBD2 aligns across 12 bases. The CDR3 extends over 16 amino acids. Trimming at V came to 6 bases and at J to 5 bases, leaving 7 bases not matched to a gene. From germline, CDR1 is SGHTA and CDR2 FQGTGA. In DNA form, the CDR3 reads TGTGCCAGCAGACCGACTAGCGGGGGAGGGACCGGGGAGCTGTTTTTT. It translates to CASRPTSGGGTGELFF.

This clonotype was seen at least ten times. The genes are TRBV6-1 and TRBJ1-5, with no clear D. V lost 2 bases, J lost 1 base, and 9 bases lay in between. The CDR3 has 15 residues. Germline loops: CDR1 MNHNS, CDR2 SASEGT. CDR3 nucleotides: TGTGCCAGCAGTGAACACCCGGTGAGCAATCAGCCCCAGCATTTT. Residues: CASSEHPVSNQPQHF.

This clonotype was seen repeatedly, ten times or more. V and J are TRBV7-2 and TRBJ1-1; 9 bases line up with TRBD1. The germline CDR1 and CDR2 sequences are SGHTA and FQGNSA. Trimming at V came to 6 bases and at J to 3 bases, leaving 8 bases not matched to a gene. This CDR3 has 15 residues. CDR3 DNA sequence: TGTGCCAGCAGTCCGGGACAGGGAGGGTACACTGAAGCTTTCTTT. Translation: CASSPGQGGYTEAFF. Combining the CDR3 with reference TRBV7-2 and TRBJ1-1 gives the whole variable domain GAGVSQSPSNKVTEKGKDVELRCDPISGHTALYWYRQSLGQGLEFLIYFQGNSAPDKSGLPSDRFSAERTGGSVSTLTIQRTQQEDSAVYLCASSPGQGGYTEAFFGQGTRLTVV.

This clonotype was counted only a few times. This chain uses TRBV5-1 with TRBJ2-5, with TRBD2 matching over 10 bases. This CDR3 spans 17 amino acids. V was clipped by 0 bases and J by 2 bases; unmatched bases: 7. CDR1 is SGHRS and CDR2 is YFSETQ in the germline V gene. This CDR3 is CASSLEVSLAGQETQYF. CDR3 nucleotides: TGCGCCAGCAGCTTGGAGGTTTCACTAGCGGGGCAAGAGACCCAGTACTTC.

In this sample, this clonotype turned up many times. The J gene is TRBJ2-3, the V gene TRBV20-1, with D tentatively TRBD2 (6 bases). The germline V gene has CDR1 DFQATT and CDR2 SNEGSKA (reference sequence). CDR3 length: 14 amino acids. Trimming shortened V by 4 bases and J by 2 bases, and 13 bases separated the two germline ends. CDR3: CSATGRGNTDTQYF. The CDR3 DNA is TGCAGTGCTACTGGTCGGGGGAACACAGATACGCAGTATTTT.

The chain has TRBV2 and TRBJ2-1; perhaps TRBD2 as D (6 bases). Germline CDR1 is SNHLY and CDR2 is FYNNEI. CDR3 length equals 15 residues. V lost 7 bases and J lost 0, with 13 bases in between. In DNA, the CDR3 is TGTGCCAGCACCCGTGGGCGGGGCTCCTACAATGAGCAGTTCTTC. Protein product: CASTRGRGSYNEQFF. The whole variable domain, remainder taken from reference TRBV2 and TRBJ2-1, is EPEVTQTPSHQVTQMGQEVILRCVPISNHLYFYWYRQILGQKVEFLVSFYNNEISEKSEIFDDQFSVERPDGSNFTLKIRSTKLEDSAMYFCASTRGRGSYNEQFFGPGTRLTVL.

The V call is TRBV10-2, the J call TRBJ2-7; D is undetermined. Trimming took 0 bases from V and 2 from J, leaving 5 bases between them. Per the germline V gene, CDR1 is WSHSY and CDR2 is SAAADI. This CDR3 comprises 13 residues. CDR3 sequence: CASSESYPYEQYV. As DNA, the CDR3 is TGCGCCAGCAGTGAGTCGTATCCCTACGAGCAGTACGTC.

This clonotype was seen ten or more times. This chain links TRBV10-3 with TRBJ1-1, with D hard to call. The germline gives CDR1 ENHRY, CDR2 SYGVKD. The ends were cut back, 0 bases at V and 0 bases at J, with 5 bases in the middle. CDR3 length: 14 residues. Here the CDR3 reads CAISESLMNTEAFF. The CDR3 nucleotides read TGTGCCATCAGTGAGTCACTCATGAACACTGAAGCTTTCTTT.

The chain uses TRBV7-2 and TRBJ1-2, with D possibly being TRBD1 (5 bases). V gave up 7 bases and J gave up 9 bases, with 21 bases separating them. The germline V gene has CDR1 SGHTA and CDR2 FQGNSA. This CDR3 is built from 14 residues. In DNA, the CDR3 is TGTGCCAGCACCGAGGCCGCCCCAGGGAAAAGCTACACCTTC. It is translated as CASTEAAPGKSYTF.

V and J are TRBV5-4 and TRBJ1-6; 8 bases match TRBD1. Germline V CDR1 and CDR2: SGHNT, YYREEE (reference sequence). The CDR3 spans 17 residues. V lost 3 bases and J lost 2; bases outside the gene matches: 7. CDR3 nucleotide sequence: TGTGCCAGCAGCTACGGACAGGGACTTCCCTATAATTCACCCCTCCACTTT. Amino acids: CASSYGQGLPYNSPLHF.

This clonotype was counted ten times or more. The chain links TRBV7-7 to TRBJ2-1; perhaps TRBD2 as D (6 bases). This CDR3 has 14 residues. Germline values: CDR1 SSHAT, CDR2 FNYEAQ (reference sequence). V dropped 3 bases and J dropped 8 bases, with 14 bases sitting between them. The CDR3 coding sequence is TGTGCCAGCAGCTTTTCGCGGGATTCCTATGAGCAGTTCTTC. It encodes CASSFSRDSYEQFF.

This clonotype was picked up a small number of times. The chain couples TRBV29-1 to TRBJ1-2, with D unclear. The ends were cut back, 2 bases at V and 0 bases at J, with 10 bases in the middle. The CDR3 spans 14 residues. Germline lookup yields CDR1 SQVTM and CDR2 ANQGSEA. The CDR3 region has the DNA TGCAGCGTTGAACCCCCGTTAGCTAACTATGGCTACACCTTC. Protein product: CSVEPPLANYGYTF. The whole variable domain, remainder taken from reference TRBV29-1 and TRBJ1-2, is SAVISQKPSRDICQRGTSLTIQCQVDSQVTMMFWYRQQPGQSLTLIATANQGSEATYESGFVIDKFPISRPNLTFSTLTVSNMSPEDSSIYLCSVEPPLANYGYTFGSGTRLTVV.

J is TRBJ1-3 and V is TRBV5-1; no clear D. Trimming shortened V by 0 bases and J by 0 bases, and 7 bases separated the two germline ends. In germline, CDR1 is SGHRS, CDR2 YFSETQ. The CDR3 is made up of 15 amino acids. The CDR3 loop is CASSLGPYSGNTIYF. In DNA form, the CDR3 reads TGCGCCAGCAGCTTGGGACCGTACTCTGGAAACACCATATATTTT.

The chain couples TRBV11-2 to TRBJ2-1; maybe TRBD2 (7 bases). The CDR3 totals 17 residues. The V end lost 5 bases, the J end lost 4 bases, and 21 bases lay between the germline ends. The germline V gene encodes CDR1 SGHAT and CDR2 FQNNGV. CDR3 sequence (DNA): TGTGCCAGCAGCCCCGGGATTGGCGGGGGCCGATACAATGAGCAGTTCTTC. This gives the protein CASSPGIGGGRYNEQFF.